These 21 T cell receptor beta chains originate from one sample sequenced in a study of molecular identifiers for immune sequencing clone quantification. TCRdb reanalysed the PCR reads using MiXCR and keeps one entry per CDR3 protein. This sample carries 250,000 to 350,000 distinct CDR3 sequences, around 21% of them seen once, and the ten largest clones take 0.81%. Source material: naive CD8+ T cells from blood, with Jurkat cell RNA spiked in. Noted subset: FACS-sorted CD8+CD4-CCR7+CD45RA+ naive T cells. The origin of the receptors is a human donor in good health. Some libraries in this study had Jurkat cell RNA spiked in.

The sample holds many counts of this clonotype. The CDR3 coding sequence is TGTGCCAGCAGTTTAGCCGGGACAGGGGCTTACGAGCAGTACTTC. Residues: CASSLAGTGAYEQYF. The chain recombines TRBV27 with TRBJ2-7; 10 nucleotides match TRBD1. Losses at the gene ends were 2 bases for V and 4 bases for J; bases not matched to a gene: 5. CDR3 length: 15 residues. Germline assignment: CDR1 MNHEY and CDR2 SMNVEV (reference sequence).

This clonotype appeared many times. The rearrangement uses TRBV2 and TRBJ2-7; TRBD2 matches at 11 bases. V lost 6 bases to trimming and J lost 0 bases; unmatched junction nucleotides: 7. In germline, CDR1 is SNHLY, CDR2 FYNNEI. CDR3 length: 16 amino acids. The CDR3 loop reads CASRTGTSGLSYEQYF. The CDR3 bases are TGTGCCAGCAGAACCGGGACTAGCGGCCTCTCCTACGAGCAGTACTTC.

This clonotype showed up many times. The chain uses TRBV27 and TRBJ2-7; D may be TRBD1 or TRBD2 (5 bases each). Trimming took off 5 bases at V and 4 bases at J, with 15 bases between the two ends. The germline gives CDR1 MNHEY, CDR2 SMNVEV (reference sequence). The CDR3 is 14 amino acids. The CDR3 region has the DNA TGTGCCAGCAGTATTTGGGGGAAGGGGTACGAGCAGTACTTC. Protein: CASSIWGKGYEQYF.

Many counts were recorded for this clonotype. The CDR3: CASSLGTTYEQYF. DNA of the CDR3: TGTGCCAGCAGCTTGGGGACAACGTACGAGCAGTACTTC. The rearrangement joins TRBV27 to TRBJ2-7; perhaps TRBD1 as D (6 bases). Germline loops: CDR1 MNHEY, CDR2 SMNVEV (reference sequence). Trimming stripped 6 bases from V and 4 bases from J, with 13 bases between. The CDR3 contains 13 residues.

This clonotype was picked up many times. V is TRBV4-3 and J is TRBJ2-7, with TRBD2 matching 10 bases. CDR1 is LGHNA and CDR2 is YSLEER in the germline V gene. This CDR3 region has 17 residues. The V gene end was trimmed by 2 bases and the J gene end by 5 bases; junction bases not matched to a gene: 12. CDR3 sequence reads: CASSQSASGRGGDEQYF. CDR3 bases: TGCGCCAGCAGCCAATCCGCTAGCGGGAGAGGTGGGGACGAGCAGTACTTC.

In this sample, this clonotype turned up a few times. The chain links TRBV6-5 to TRBJ2-6; 7 bases are a match to TRBD1. J lost 2 bases, V lost 4 bases, and 8 bases had no gene match. Germline V CDR1 and CDR2: MNHEY, SVGAGI. The CDR3 totals 17 residues. The CDR3 coding sequence is TGTGCCAGCAGTTCCCCACAGGGGAAGGCTGGGGCCAACGTCCTGACTTTC. Translating gives CASSSPQGKAGANVLTF.

This clonotype was detected many times. The V call is TRBV29-1, the J call TRBJ1-1, with D possibly being TRBD1 (6 bases). The germline V gene has CDR1 SQVTM and CDR2 ANQGSEA. The CDR3 totals 13 residues. V gave up 0 bases and J gave up 4 bases, with 9 bases separating them. This CDR3 is CSVEDGGSTEAFF. The CDR3, as DNA: TGCAGCGTTGAAGATGGGGGCAGCACTGAAGCTTTCTTT.

A word on this clonotype: This may come from a read error, since a much larger clone is one base off. The V call is TRBV23-1, the J call TRBJ2-4; TRBD2 agrees at 9 bases. TRBV23-1 is recorded as an ORF, its role being uncertain. The V and J ends lost 9 bases and 9 bases, in that order; junction bases with no gene match: 18. This CDR3 is built from 16 residues. The CDR3: CARPTEVLAGRRIQYF. CDR3 nucleotide sequence: TGCGCCAGACCGACGGAGGTACTAGCGGGTCGCCGCATTCAGTACTTC.

Comment on this clonotype: Given the absence of the conserved phenylalanine or tryptophan at the CDR3 end, a read error is likely. This rearrangement joins TRBV19 to TRBJ2-7; maybe TRBD2 (6 bases). The germline V and J ends were trimmed by 6 bases and 3 bases, with 12 bases remaining between them. The germline CDR1 and CDR2 sequences are LNHDA and SQIVND (reference sequence). This CDR3 region has 13 residues. The DNA for the CDR3 is TGTGCCAGTAGCAGGACGGGGGTCTACGAGCAGTACTCC. Translation: CASSRTGVYEQYS.

This clonotype was counted ten times or more. The chain joins TRBV5-1 to TRBJ1-5; D gene unclear. This CDR3 has 15 residues. The germline CDR1 and CDR2 sequences are SGHRS and YFSETQ. V was shortened by 4 bases and J by 4 bases, with 15 bases between the two germline ends. In DNA, the CDR3 is TGCGCCAGCAGCCCCGAGGGTTTTTGGAATCAGCCCCAGCATTTT. Translating gives CASSPEGFWNQPQHF.

This clonotype was counted only a few times. The chain links TRBV14 to TRBJ1-1; D is perhaps TRBD1 (5 bases). Trimming stripped 4 bases from V and 3 bases from J, with 15 bases between. The germline CDR1 and CDR2 sequences are SGHDN and FVKESK. This CDR3 has 15 residues. The CDR3 region is CASSRLGLTYTEAFF. For the CDR3, the DNA is TGTGCCAGCAGCCGGCTGGGACTTACATACACTGAAGCTTTCTTT.

This clonotype was seen repeatedly, ten times or more. The V and J genes are TRBV27 and TRBJ1-1; D is unclear. V lost 5 bases, J lost 4 bases, and 8 bases lay in between. Looked up from germline, CDR1 is MNHEY and CDR2 is SMNVEV (reference sequence). This CDR3 is built from 12 residues. This CDR3 is CASSLIGTEAFF. DNA of the CDR3: TGTGCCAGCAGTCTCATCGGCACTGAAGCTTTCTTT.

A word on this clonotype: A much more abundant neighbour one base away suggests this may be a read error. The V and J genes are TRBV20-1 and TRBJ2-7; D gene unclear. Germline V lookup: CDR1 DFQATT, CDR2 SNEGSKA (reference sequence). This CDR3 has 13 amino acids. V dropped 1 base and J dropped 0 bases, with 7 bases sitting between them. CDR3 bases: TGCAGTGCTAGAGTCTCCCCCTCCTACGAGCAGTACTTC. This translates into CSARVSPSYEQYF.

This clonotype was found many times. The V and J genes are TRBV4-3 and TRBJ2-7; 9 bases fit TRBD2. This CDR3 comprises 14 residues. Germline CDR1 LGHNA, CDR2 YSLEER. Trimming cost V 2 bases and J 3 bases; bases outside gene matches: 2. The CDR3 DNA reads as TGCGCCAGCAGCCAACTGACTAGCGGCTACGAGCAGTACTTC. Protein sequence: CASSQLTSGYEQYF.

This clonotype was counted many times. The rearrangement joins TRBV6-2 or TRBV6-3 to TRBJ2-2; TRBD2 might be the D (6 bases). In germline, CDR1 is MNHEY, CDR2 SVGEGT. V lost 10 bases and J 0 bases, leaving 18 bases between the germline ends. This CDR3 contains 16 residues. This chain's CDR3 is CATLDLAVPNTGELFF. The CDR3 DNA reads TGTGCCACCCTAGACTTAGCGGTGCCGAACACCGGGGAGCTGTTTTTT.

The V gene is TRBV20-1, the J gene TRBJ1-5; D is possibly TRBD1 (5 bases). Germline V gene sequence: CDR1 DFQATT, CDR2 SNEGSKA (reference sequence). CDR3 length: 12 amino acids. V was trimmed by 1 base and J by 6 bases, leaving 7 bases between them. The CDR3 DNA reads as TGCAGTGCTAGAGGTAGGGGTCAGCCCCAGCATTTT. Translating gives CSARGRGQPQHF.

This rearrangement joins TRBV7-9 to TRBJ2-5, with D uncertain. Looked up from germline, CDR1 is SEHNR and CDR2 is FQNEAQ (reference sequence). The CDR3 is made up of 14 amino acids. Trimming left V 5 bases short and J 0 bases short, with 10 bases between. The CDR3 DNA is TGTGCCAGCAGCGACGGACCCTACCAAGAGACCCAGTACTTC. Its translation is CASSDGPYQETQYF.

Points on this clonotype: A much bigger clone sits one base away, suggesting this may be a read error. Given the absence of the conserved phenylalanine or tryptophan at the CDR3 end, a read error is likely. The rearrangement uses TRBV12-3 or TRBV12-4 and TRBJ1-5; D is perhaps TRBD1 (5 bases). V was cut by 7 bases and J by 4 bases, with 8 bases left in between. The CDR3 extends over 12 amino acids. This CDR3 reads CASNDRNQPQHY. The CDR3 nucleotides are TGTGCCAGCAACGACAGAAATCAGCCCCAGCATTAT.

This clonotype was seen at least ten times. The rearrangement links TRBV7-9 to TRBJ2-4; TRBD2 aligns across 8 bases. This CDR3 comprises 14 residues. The germline V gene has CDR1 SEHNR and CDR2 FQNEAQ (reference sequence). V was pared by 1 base and J by 7 bases, with 3 bases of the junction left unmatched. The CDR3 here is CASSLVSGANIQYF. The CDR3 DNA reads as TGTGCCAGCAGCTTAGTTAGCGGGGCCAACATTCAGTACTTC.

The chain joins TRBV3-1 to TRBJ2-3; unclear D gene. With 3 bases removed from V and 1 base from J, the gap between germline ends came to 11 bases. This CDR3 region has 15 residues. Germline-derived CDR1 and CDR2 are LGHDT and YNNKEL (reference sequence). The CDR3 coding sequence is TGTGCCAGCAGCCACGTTCACCGGGGCACAGATACGCAGTATTTT. Its translation: CASSHVHRGTDTQYF.

In this sample, this clonotype turned up many times. The chain couples TRBV28 to TRBJ1-5, with D maybe TRBD1 (6 bases). The V gene lost 9 bases and the J gene lost 6 bases, with 15 bases spanning the gap. Germline V gives CDR1 MDHEN, CDR2 SYDVKM. The CDR3 extends over 13 amino acids. The CDR3 nucleotides read TGTGCCAGTTCTACAGGGATGGGTCAGCCCCAGCATTTT. This translates into CASSTGMGQPQHF.